This T cell receptor (beta chain) appears in the sequencing data of a study of cytomegalovirus exposure and HLA in healthy donors. Here immunoSEQ multiplex PCR was the method, and the copy in TCRdb shows in-frame clones only, minus some. The sample consists of more than 65,000 clones, 90% to 95% of them appearing once. The receptor's source is a man aged 18 to 30 in good health and CMV-seronegative. Material for sequencing was PBMCs.

The CDR3 sequence is CASSPRSADTQYF. CDR3 sequence (DNA): TGTGCCAGCTCACCACGTAGCGCAGATACGCAGTATTTT. The rearrangement joins TRBV18 to TRBJ2-3; TRBD2 is a possible D gene (5 bases). Trimming removed 1 base at V and 4 bases at J, with 6 bases between. Germline V gene lookup returns CDR1 KGHSH and CDR2 LQKENI. This CDR3 has 13 residues.